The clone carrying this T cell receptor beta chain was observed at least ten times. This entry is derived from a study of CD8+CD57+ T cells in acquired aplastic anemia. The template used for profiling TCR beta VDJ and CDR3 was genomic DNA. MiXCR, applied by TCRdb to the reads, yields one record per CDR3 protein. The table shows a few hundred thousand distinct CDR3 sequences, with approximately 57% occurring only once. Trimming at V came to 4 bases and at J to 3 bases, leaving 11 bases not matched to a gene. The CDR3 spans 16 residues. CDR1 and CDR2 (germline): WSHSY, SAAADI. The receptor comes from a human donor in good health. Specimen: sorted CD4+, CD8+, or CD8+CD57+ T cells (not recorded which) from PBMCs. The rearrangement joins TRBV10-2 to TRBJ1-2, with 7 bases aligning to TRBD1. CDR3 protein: CASSANWDSAYYGYTF. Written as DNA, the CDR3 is TGCGCCAGCAGTGCGAATTGGGACAGTGCCTACTATGGCTACACCTTC.